These 12 T cell receptor beta chains were sequenced from one sample in a study of regulatory T cells in long-lasting Graves disease (dated by TCRdb to the early 2020s). Taken with the paper, the label for time point translates to: newly diagnosed GD, antithyroid drugs for less than 3 months. RNA was extracted from PBMCs in TRIzol for both TCR sequencing and RNA sequencing. Receptor amplification or capture employed multiplex PCR. Data came from an Illumina HiSeq 4000. To build TCR beta libraries, CDR3 regions were amplified by Arm-PCR using iRepertoire HTBI primers. Using fastp trimming at Q25 and MiXCR clonotype assembly, TCRdb reanalyzed the public sequencing data and kept in-frame beta chains. Identical CDR3 proteins give one entry, which carries the most common genes and DNA. The sample table lists almost 450,000 distinct CDR3 sequences, roughly 15% of them with a count of one. About 10% of the sample belongs to the ten largest clones.

The same data also contributed to another study, on T cells in Graves' hyperthyroidism and ophthalmopathy.

Material: peripheral blood mononuclear cells (PBMCs), obtained at new diagnosis, from a patient treated with antithyroid drugs. These receptors came from a woman aged 25 to 39 with Graves disease. Donor details come from another sample of the same person, matched by shared clones.

With regard to this clonotype: The germline gene is not matched at one end of the junction; a read error may be the cause. The rearrangement links TRBV5-6 to TRBJ2-1; D not certain. The CDR3 has 15 residues. Germline V gene sequence: CDR1 SGHDT, CDR2 YYEEEE. CDR3 in amino acids: CASSFPGITYDEQFF. Here the CDR3 DNA reads TGTGCCAGCAGCTTCCCGGGCATAACCTACGATGAGCAGTTCTTC.

A few counts support this clonotype. The chain has TRBV10-3 and TRBJ1-1; 9 bases align to TRBD1. V shed 6 bases and J 1 base; nucleotides not matched to a gene: 3. This CDR3 is built from 14 residues. Germline loops: CDR1 ENHRY, CDR2 SYGVKD. In nucleotides, the CDR3 is TGTGCCATCAGCGACAGGGGGGCGAACACTGAAGCTTTCTTT. Translating gives CAISDRGANTEAFF.

Many counts were recorded for this clonotype. V is TRBV10-1 and J is TRBJ1-1, with no clear D. The CDR3 runs 13 residues. Trimming took 0 bases from V and 4 from J, leaving 6 bases between them. Per germline, CDR1 WNHNN and CDR2 SYGVQD (reference sequence). CDR3 in amino acids: CASSESVGTEAFF. CDR3 nucleotides: TGCGCCAGCAGTGAGTCCGTGGGCACTGAAGCTTTCTTT.

To note about this clonotype: A far larger clone is one base from this, pointing to a likely read error. V usage is TRBV7-9 and J usage is TRBJ2-3; 11 bases fit TRBD2. CDR1 is SEHNR, CDR2 FQNEAQ, per germline (reference sequence). Trimming cost V 4 bases and J 5 bases; bases outside gene matches: 5. The CDR3 runs 15 residues. CDR3 sequence (DNA): TGTGCCAGCAGCTATAGCGGGAGGGCCCAAGATACGCAGTATTTT. The encoded protein is CASSYSGRAQDTQYF.

The CDR3 is CASRWDRGWGGGMNTEAFF. The CDR3 nucleotides are TGTGCCAGCCGCTGGGACAGGGGCTGGGGTGGGGGAATGAACACTGAAGCTTTCTTT. This sequence joins TRBV2 and TRBJ1-1; 10 bases are shared with TRBD1. Germline V CDR1 and CDR2: SNHLY, FYNNEI. With 8 bases clipped from V and 0 bases from J, the junction kept 18 bases outside the gene matches. The CDR3 contains 19 residues.

This clonotype has ten or more counts. The rearrangement joins TRBV12-3 or TRBV12-4 to TRBJ2-7; 7 nucleotides align to TRBD2. Trimming removed 6 bases from V and 2 bases from J; junction bases left unmatched: 7. CDR3 size: 14 residues. This CDR3 reads CASSLSSGAYEQYF. DNA for the CDR3: TGTGCCAGCAGCTTATCTAGCGGAGCCTACGAGCAGTACTTC.

This clonotype was detected ten times or more. The chain couples TRBV12-5 to TRBJ2-1; weak D call: TRBD1 (6 bases). The CDR3 extends over 14 amino acids. Trimming removed 6 bases from V and 8 bases from J, with 17 bases in between. CDR1 is LGHNT and CDR2 is FRNRAP in the germline V gene. For the CDR3, the DNA is TGTGCTAGTGGCCCGGGACACCTCGGGGATGAGCAGTTCTTC. Protein: CASGPGHLGDEQFF.

This clonotype was seen ten or more times. The gene calls are TRBV11-2 and TRBJ2-5; 9 bases agree with TRBD2. This CDR3 is 14 amino acids long. Germline V CDR1 and CDR2: SGHAT, FQNNGV. V dropped 3 bases and J dropped 3; count of bases not matched to a gene: 2. CDR3 nucleotides: TGTGCCAGCAGCTTCAGACTAGCGGAAGAGACCCAGTACTTC. Its protein is CASSFRLAEETQYF.

The sample holds many counts of this clonotype. The junction departs from germline at one end; a sequencing error may be responsible. This chain joins TRBV28 and TRBJ2-1; D gene ambiguous. The CDR3 contains 15 residues. The V gene's germline CDR1 is MDHEN and CDR2 SYDVKM. In DNA form, the CDR3 reads TGTGCCAGCAGTACCCGGGTAGTGGGCTACGATGAGCAGTTCTTC. Its protein product is CASSTRVVGYDEQFF.

The chain carries TRBV20-1 and TRBJ2-3, with 10 positions matching TRBD2. The germline gives CDR1 DFQATT, CDR2 SNEGSKA (reference sequence). Trimming took 0 bases from V and 6 from J; bases not matched to a gene: 3. The CDR3 consists of 14 residues. CDR3 coding DNA: TGCAGTGCTAGAGAGGCTAGCGGGAGCGATACGCAGTATTTT. The encoded protein is CSAREASGSDTQYF.

This clonotype came up many times. The gene calls are TRBV28 and TRBJ2-7; D is perhaps TRBD1 (6 bases). Trimming cost V 4 bases and J 3 bases, with 13 bases left between them. CDR1 is MDHEN, CDR2 SYDVKM, per germline. The CDR3 extends over 14 amino acids. DNA for the CDR3: TGTGCCAGCAGTTCTGAAGGACAGAGCTACGAGCAGTACTTC. It translates to CASSSEGQSYEQYF.

The CDR3, as DNA: TGTGCCAGCACCTATTCCGGGACAGGGAACACTGAAGCTTTCTTT. Protein product: CASTYSGTGNTEAFF. The V and J genes are TRBV27 and TRBJ1-1, with 8 bases lining up with TRBD1. The CDR3 extends over 15 amino acids. Trimming removed 7 bases from V and 1 base from J; junction bases left unmatched: 8. The germline CDR1 and CDR2 sequences are MNHEY and SMNVEV (reference sequence).